Below, 10 T cell receptor beta chains from the same sample are listed, as sequenced in a study of cytomegalovirus exposure and HLA in healthy donors. The study ran its PCR with 60 Vbeta and 13 Jbeta primers. Some clones are missing from TCRdb's copy, which holds only in-frame ones; the method was immunoSEQ multiplex PCR. The sample holds fewer than 200,000 clones, 70% to 80% seen once. The sample comprised PBMCs. All receptors come from a female donor in good health and CMV-seronegative.

This clone appeared a few times. One end of the junction does not line up with germline, which may come from a read error. The chain's CDR3 is CASSPGPGGFSPLHF. The CDR3 coding sequence is TGTGCTAGCAGTCCCGGGCCAGGGGGCTTTTCACCCCTCCACTTT. The chain couples TRBV7-7 to TRBJ1-6; TRBD1 matches 8 bases. This CDR3 region has 15 residues. Germline CDR1 is SSHAT and CDR2 is FNYEAQ (reference sequence).

The genes are TRBV11-2 and TRBJ2-5; TRBD2 matches 9 bases. The V gene end was trimmed by 3 bases and the J gene end by 2 bases; junction bases not matched to a gene: 16. The germline gives CDR1 SGHAT, CDR2 FQNNGV. The CDR3 loop spans 19 amino acids. The CDR3 sequence: CASSFEGEDQAGGQETQYF. As DNA, the CDR3 is TGTGCCAGCAGCTTTGAAGGTGAGGACCAGGCGGGGGGGCAAGAGACCCAGTACTTC.

The chain is built from TRBV18 and TRBJ2-3, with D maybe TRBD2 (6 bases). This CDR3 has 16 amino acids. Germline V lookup: CDR1 KGHSH, CDR2 LQKENI. V was cut by 2 bases and J by 6 bases, with 18 bases left in between. The CDR3 loop is CASSPDGGGSLDTQYF. The CDR3 nucleotides read TGTGCCAGCTCACCAGACGGGGGAGGTTCATTGGATACGCAGTATTTT. The variable domain in full, with the rest retrieved from reference TRBV18 and TRBJ2-3, is NAGVMQNPRHLVRRRGQEARLRCSPMKGHSHVYWYRQLPEEGLKFMVYLQKENIIDESGMPKERFSAEFPKEGPSILRIQQVVRGDSAAYFCASSPDGGGSLDTQYFGPGTRLTVL.

The chain combines TRBV5-4 with TRBJ1-1, with 7 bases lining up with TRBD1. Losses at the gene ends were 4 bases for V and 6 bases for J; bases not matched to a gene: 12. CDR3 length: 15 amino acids. Germline V gives CDR1 SGHNT, CDR2 YYREEE (reference sequence). The CDR3 here is CASSISGTARPEAFF. The CDR3, as DNA: TGTGCCAGCAGCATATCCGGGACAGCCCGTCCTGAAGCTTTCTTT.

This sequence joins TRBV5-1 and TRBJ1-1; D might be TRBD1 (6 bases). Germline-derived CDR1 and CDR2 are SGHRS and YFSETQ. V was clipped by 3 bases and J by 1 base, with 10 bases between them. CDR3 length: 14 residues. The CDR3 DNA reads TGCGCCAGCAGCTCGGGACACACGAACACTGAAGCTTTCTTT. It codes for CASSSGHTNTEAFF.

This chain connects TRBV5-1 to TRBJ2-7; D remains unclear. The V gene's germline CDR1 is SGHRS and CDR2 YFSETQ. V dropped 0 bases and J dropped 4 bases, with 23 bases sitting between them. This CDR3 region has 18 residues. Here the CDR3 reads CASSLGPTDAIRSYEQYF. DNA for the CDR3: TGCGCCAGCAGCTTGGGCCCCACAGATGCGATACGTTCGTACGAGCAGTACTTC.

This rearrangement joins TRBV4-3 to TRBJ1-2; a weak D match, TRBD1 (6 bases). This CDR3 is built from 14 residues. V was pared by 0 bases and J by 8 bases, with 13 bases between. Germline CDR1 LGHNA, CDR2 YSLEER. The CDR3 DNA reads as TGCGCCAGCAGCCAAGATGCGGGGGCGGGAGGCTACACCTTC. This gives the protein CASSQDAGAGGYTF.

The J gene is TRBJ1-3, the V gene TRBV4-1, with TRBD1 as a possible D gene (6 bases). Germline assignment: CDR1 MGHRA and CDR2 YSYEKL. The germline V and J ends were trimmed by 1 base and 7 bases, with 17 bases remaining between them. CDR3 length equals 16 residues. The DNA for the CDR3 is TGCGCCAGCAGCCAAGGTTGGTGGCCAGACAGGAACACCATATATTTT. Translating gives CASSQGWWPDRNTIYF.

CDR3 DNA sequence: TGTGCCAGCAGTATCCCCGGCCTCAACCGGAGGAGTCAGCCCCAGCATTTT. Encoded protein: CASSIPGLNRRSQPQHF. The chain combines TRBV28 with TRBJ1-5; D remains ambiguous. Germline V gives CDR1 MDHEN, CDR2 SYDVKM. V lost 5 bases and J lost 6, with 23 bases in between. This CDR3 region has 17 residues.

This chain joins TRBV5-4 and TRBJ2-1, with TRBD2 matching over 13 bases. The junction had 6 bases not matched to a gene; V was cut back by 4 bases and J by 14 bases. There are 13 residues in the CDR3. Germline assignment: CDR1 SGHNT and CDR2 YYREEE (reference sequence). CDR3: CASSPGTSGIEFF. CDR3 DNA: TGTGCCAGCAGCCCCGGGACTAGCGGGATAGAGTTCTTC.